This T cell receptor (beta chain) was retrieved from a study of T cell responses to AZD1222 COVID-19 vaccine. Whole-study context: Analyses pooled second doses at about 4 or about 12 weeks.

CDR3 length equals 15 residues. Looked up from germline, CDR1 is ENHRY and CDR2 is SYGVKD. V lost 6 bases and J lost 0, with 12 bases in between. Some clones are missing from TCRdb's copy, which holds only in-frame ones; the method was immunoSEQ multiplex PCR. The sample lists over 65,000 clones, 70% to 90% occurring once. The source is an adult in good health. Sequenced material: peripheral blood, taken on day 0 of AZD1222 vaccination. The chain has TRBV10-3 and TRBJ1-5; D is perhaps TRBD1 (5 bases). The DNA of the CDR3 is TGTGCCATCAGCGTTGACAGTAATAGCAATCAGCCCCAGCATTTT. This gives the protein CAISVDSNSNQPQHF.